These 27 T cell receptor beta chains originate from one sample sequenced in a study of regulatory T cells in long-lasting Graves disease. The TCR beta library used iRepertoire HTBI primers with Arm-PCR amplification of CDR3. TCRdb analysed the multiplex PCR reads with MiXCR anew, one entry per CDR3 protein. The repertoire holds approximately 490,000 distinct CDR3 sequences, with roughly 16% as singletons. The sample's time point: newly diagnosed GD, antithyroid drugs for less than 3 months. RNA from PBMCs was the source of the TCR library. In addition, the sample was reused for a study of T cells in Graves' hyperthyroidism and ophthalmopathy.

The sample was peripheral blood mononuclear cells (PBMCs), taken at new diagnosis, from a patient treated with antithyroid drugs. The source is a man in his forties with Graves disease.

This clonotype appeared many times. The chain uses TRBV30 and TRBJ1-4, with 7 bases matching TRBD1. This CDR3 contains 18 residues. Germline values: CDR1 GTSNPN, CDR2 SVGIG (reference sequence). V shed 5 bases, J shed 4 bases, and the junction held 19 bases outside the gene matches. CDR3 sequence: CAWLSTGTAKTHNEKLFF. The CDR3, as DNA: TGTGCCTGGCTATCGACCGGGACAGCCAAGACCCATAATGAAAAACTGTTTTTT.

This clonotype was counted many times. The chain uses TRBV20-1 and TRBJ2-7, with TRBD2 identical over 9 bases. The CDR3 extends over 16 amino acids. Germline CDR1 DFQATT, CDR2 SNEGSKA (reference sequence). Trimming at V came to 3 bases and at J to 2 bases, leaving 11 bases not matched to a gene. In DNA, the CDR3 is TGCAGTGCTAGGGGAACTAGCGGGCCCTACACCTACGAGCAGTACTTC. This sequence encodes CSARGTSGPYTYEQYF.

In its sample, this clonotype was seen many times. The genes are TRBV28 and TRBJ2-6; D gene unclear. This CDR3 has 12 amino acids. Deletions cut 6 bases from V and 1 base from J, with 1 base between. CDR1 and CDR2 from the germline V gene are MDHEN and SYDVKM. The CDR3 DNA is TGTGCCAGCAGATCTGGGGCCAACGTCCTGACTTTC. Translated: CASRSGANVLTF.

Only a few counts were recorded for this clonotype. This chain joins TRBV19 and TRBJ2-1; D may be TRBD2 (5 bases). From germline, CDR1 is LNHDA and CDR2 SQIVND (reference sequence). V lost 3 bases to trimming and J lost 7 bases, with 16 bases between them. This CDR3 is 15 amino acids long. The CDR3 DNA reads TGTGCCAGTAGTATTATCCAGCGGAGGAGGAATGAGCAGTTCTTC. Translation: CASSIIQRRRNEQFF.

V gene TRBV12-3 or TRBV12-4 combines with J gene TRBJ1-5; D remains ambiguous. V lost 3 bases and J 2 bases, leaving 17 bases between the germline ends. The CDR3 runs to 17 residues. CDR3 loop: CASSLNLQPDGNQPQHF. In DNA, the CDR3 is TGTGCCAGCAGTTTGAACTTGCAGCCTGATGGCAATCAGCCCCAGCATTTT.

This clonotype was seen ten or more times. The chain is built from TRBV10-3 and TRBJ2-1; 11 nucleotides align to TRBD2. The germline gives CDR1 ENHRY, CDR2 SYGVKD. This CDR3 is 17 amino acids long. With V trimmed by 6 bases and J by 2 bases, 9 bases remained unmatched. The CDR3 loop is CAIRDSGRAGTYNEQFF. The CDR3, as DNA: TGTGCCATCAGAGATAGCGGGAGGGCCGGGACCTACAATGAGCAGTTCTTC.

V gene TRBV7-9 combines with J gene TRBJ2-1; D gene unclear. V lost 2 bases, J lost 5 bases, and 10 bases lay in between. CDR3 length equals 14 residues. Germline assignment: CDR1 SEHNR and CDR2 FQNEAQ (reference sequence). CDR3: CASSLTTVDNEQFF. The CDR3 bases are TGTGCCAGCAGCTTAACGACGGTGGACAATGAGCAGTTCTTC.

This chain joins TRBV7-2 and TRBJ2-1; D is ambiguous. The ends were cut back, 6 bases at V and 2 bases at J, with 5 bases in the middle. The germline CDR1 and CDR2 sequences are SGHTA and FQGNSA. The length of the CDR3 is 12 residues. CDR3 DNA: TGTGCCAGCAGTCACACCTACAATGAGCAGTTCTTC. Its translation: CASSHTYNEQFF.

This clonotype was recorded only once. V is TRBV4-2 and J is TRBJ1-2; D uncertain. This CDR3 comprises 15 residues. Per germline, CDR1 LGHNA and CDR2 YNFKEQ. The V gene lost 0 bases and the J gene lost 2 bases, with 10 bases spanning the gap. CDR3 protein: CASSQDVAENYGYTF. In DNA form, the CDR3 reads TGTGCCAGCAGCCAAGATGTTGCAGAGAACTATGGCTACACCTTC.

This clonotype has only a few counts. The chain joins TRBV7-2 to TRBJ2-7, with a possible D match to TRBD1 (5 bases). Deletions cut 5 bases from V and 0 bases from J, with 14 bases between. The CDR3 sequence is 15 residues long. The germline CDR1 and CDR2 sequences are SGHTA and FQGNSA. The CDR3 protein is CASSLWTSSSYEQYF. CDR3 nucleotide sequence: TGTGCCAGCAGCCTGTGGACAAGTAGCTCCTACGAGCAGTACTTC.

This clonotype came up many times. This chain connects TRBV28 to TRBJ1-2; unclear D gene. The CDR3 runs 13 residues. CDR1 and CDR2 (germline): MDHEN, SYDVKM. V was shortened by 6 bases and J by 0 bases, with 8 bases between the two germline ends. This CDR3 reads CASSIGSNYGYTF. The CDR3 DNA reads as TGTGCCAGCAGCATCGGGTCTAACTATGGCTACACCTTC.

This clonotype was picked up many times. This rearrangement joins TRBV11-2 to TRBJ2-7, with a possible D match to TRBD2 (5 bases). The CDR3 is made up of 15 amino acids. V was cut by 5 bases and J by 2 bases, with 16 bases left in between. Germline lookup yields CDR1 SGHAT and CDR2 FQNNGV. CDR3 sequence: CASSTVGGLPYEQYF. The CDR3 DNA reads as TGTGCCAGCAGCACCGTGGGCGGGCTCCCCTACGAGCAGTACTTC.

Regarding this clonotype: A clone one base away is much larger, so this may be a read error. J is TRBJ2-1 and V is TRBV28; perhaps D is TRBD1 or TRBD2 (5 bases each). With the DNA end fitting TRBJ2-5 better, the J assignment may be wrong. CDR3 size: 14 residues. Germline CDR1 MDHEN, CDR2 SYDVKM. The CDR3 is CASSKGLPGETQYF. In DNA, the CDR3 is TGTGCCAGCAGCAAGGGGTTGCCGGGGGAGACCCAGTACTTC.

This clonotype has ten or more counts. The V and J genes are TRBV28 and TRBJ2-1; 9 bases match TRBD2. CDR3 size: 15 residues. Unmatched junction bases numbered 4, after V lost 6 bases and J lost 1 base. CDR1 and CDR2 from the germline V gene are MDHEN and SYDVKM. The CDR3 here is CASSLSGSSYNEQFF. The CDR3, as DNA: TGTGCCAGCAGCCTTAGCGGGAGTTCCTACAATGAGCAGTTCTTC.

This clonotype was observed at least ten times. The chain uses TRBV2 and TRBJ2-3; TRBD2 aligns across 13 bases. This CDR3 is built from 17 residues. With 2 bases clipped from V and 3 bases from J, the junction kept 5 bases outside the gene matches. Germline-derived CDR1 and CDR2 are SNHLY and FYNNEI. The CDR3 loop reads CASSETGLAGVTDTQYF. The CDR3 DNA reads as TGTGCCAGCAGTGAAACCGGACTAGCGGGAGTAACAGATACGCAGTATTTT.

This clonotype was detected a few times. This clone may be a read error of a much larger clone one base away. The CDR3, as DNA: TGTGCCAGCACCCTGCTGGGGACAGATACGCAGTATTTT. This codes for CASTLLGTDTQYF. The rearrangement links TRBV28 to TRBJ2-3; D ambiguous. V was trimmed by 7 bases and J by 3 bases, leaving 11 bases between them. Germline V gene sequence: CDR1 MDHEN, CDR2 SYDVKM. CDR3 length: 13 residues.

This clonotype was seen more than once but under ten times. The chain couples TRBV3-1 to TRBJ2-1; no clear D. The germline V gene has CDR1 LGHDT and CDR2 YNNKEL (reference sequence). Trimming removed 0 bases from V and 9 bases from J, with 15 bases in between. This CDR3 is 15 amino acids long. CDR3 region: CASSQDLVGLSEQFF. The CDR3 DNA is TGTGCCAGCAGCCAAGATTTAGTAGGGTTGAGTGAGCAGTTCTTC.

This clonotype was seen ten or more times. A much bigger clone sits one base away, suggesting this may be a read error. This chain connects TRBV11-3 to TRBJ2-1; 9 positions agree with TRBD2. After removal of 5 bases from V and 4 bases from J, the junction contained 3 bases not matched to a gene. The CDR3 covers 14 residues. Germline loops: CDR1 SGHNT, CDR2 YENEEA. The CDR3 region is CASSRTSVYNEQFF. The CDR3, as DNA: TGTGCCAGCAGCCGGACTAGCGTTTACAATGAGCAGTTCTTC.

In its sample, this clonotype was seen many times. This sequence joins TRBV28 and TRBJ2-1, with a weak D call TRBD1 (5 bases). The germline CDR1 and CDR2 sequences are MDHEN and SYDVKM. The CDR3 spans 14 residues. V lost 4 bases and J lost 8, with 15 bases in between. CDR3 in DNA: TGTGCCAGCAGTTCAACCCGCATAGGGGATGAGCAGTTCTTC. This sequence encodes CASSSTRIGDEQFF.

V is TRBV19 and J is TRBJ2-3; weak D call: TRBD1 (5 bases). CDR1 and CDR2 (germline): LNHDA, SQIVND (reference sequence). The length of the CDR3 is 15 residues. The V gene lost 4 bases and the J gene lost 8 bases, with 19 bases spanning the gap. The CDR3 DNA is TGTGCCAGTAGTAACGGACGTAACCGGCAGGGTACGCAGTATTTT. This codes for CASSNGRNRQGTQYF.

There are many counts of this clonotype. This chain joins TRBV6-2 or TRBV6-3 and TRBJ2-1; TRBD2 aligns across 13 bases. Germline CDR1 reads MNHEY; CDR2 reads SVGEGT. The CDR3 sequence is 19 residues long. V shed 5 bases and J 1 base; nucleotides not matched to a gene: 11. The CDR3 sequence: CASSIVPGTSGISYNEQFF. As DNA, the CDR3 is TGTGCCAGCAGTATCGTACCCGGGACTAGCGGGATTTCCTACAATGAGCAGTTCTTC.

Many counts were recorded for this clonotype. V is TRBV10-3 and J is TRBJ2-7, with D possibly TRBD2 on 5 matching bases. Germline values: CDR1 ENHRY, CDR2 SYGVKD. The CDR3 totals 14 residues. Between the trimmed V and J ends, which lost 2 bases and 5 bases, there was a span of 13 bases. Here the CDR3 reads CAISERASRHEQYF. In nucleotides, the CDR3 is TGTGCCATCAGTGAGAGGGCTAGCCGCCACGAGCAGTACTTC.

This chain connects TRBV5-1 to TRBJ2-5; perhaps TRBD2 as D (5 bases). This CDR3 has 14 amino acids. V shed 0 bases and J shed 5 bases, with 11 bases lying between them. Germline V gives CDR1 SGHRS, CDR2 YFSETQ. For the CDR3, the DNA is TGCGCCAGCAGCTTGGGGCTAGCTCTTGAGACCCAGTACTTC. Translated, it gives CASSLGLALETQYF.

The J gene is TRBJ1-1, the V gene TRBV12-3 or TRBV12-4, with a weak D call TRBD1 (6 bases). V lost 3 bases, J lost 7 bases, and 9 bases lay in between. The CDR3 is made up of 12 amino acids. CDR3 bases: TGTGCCAGCAGTTTTCGACAGGATGAAGCTTTCTTT. It specifies CASSFRQDEAFF.

At least ten counts were recorded for this clonotype. The V gene is TRBV2, the J gene TRBJ1-2; D unclear. Trimming stripped 6 bases from V and 0 bases from J, with 11 bases between. Germline V gene data show CDR1 as SNHLY and CDR2 as FYNNEI. This CDR3 contains 14 residues. DNA of the CDR3: TGTGCCAGCAGGGGAACCGGCGCTAACTATGGCTACACCTTC. Its protein product is CASRGTGANYGYTF.

The rearrangement joins TRBV6-2 or TRBV6-3 to TRBJ2-7, with 15 bases matching TRBD2. Per germline, CDR1 MNHEY and CDR2 SVGEGT. This CDR3 is built from 17 residues. The trim removed 7 bases at V and 4 bases at J, leaving 11 bases unmatched. Written as DNA, the CDR3 is TGTGCCAGCACTCCAGGGACTAGCGGGAGGAGACCGTACGAGCAGTACTTC. This codes for CASTPGTSGRRPYEQYF.

This clonotype has a count of ten or more. The rearrangement uses TRBV9 and TRBJ2-5; 10 bases are shared with TRBD1. Unmatched junction bases numbered 7, after V lost 3 bases and J lost 5 bases. The CDR3 contains 15 residues. Germline values: CDR1 SGDLS, CDR2 YYNGEE. Here the CDR3 DNA reads TGTGCCAGCAGCGCCGGGACAGGGGTCCTGGAGACCCAGTACTTC. The encoded protein is CASSAGTGVLETQYF.